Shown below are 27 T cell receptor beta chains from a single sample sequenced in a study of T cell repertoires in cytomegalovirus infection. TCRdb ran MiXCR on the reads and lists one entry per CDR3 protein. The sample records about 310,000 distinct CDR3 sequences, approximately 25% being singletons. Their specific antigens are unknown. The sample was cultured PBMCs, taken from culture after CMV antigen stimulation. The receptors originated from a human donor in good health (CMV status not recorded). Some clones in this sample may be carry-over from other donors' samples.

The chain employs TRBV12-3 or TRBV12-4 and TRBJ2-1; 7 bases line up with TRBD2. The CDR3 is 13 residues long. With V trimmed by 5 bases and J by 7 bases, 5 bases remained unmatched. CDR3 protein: CASSILAVNEQFF. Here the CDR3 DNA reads TGTGCCAGCAGTATCCTAGCGGTGAATGAGCAGTTCTTC.

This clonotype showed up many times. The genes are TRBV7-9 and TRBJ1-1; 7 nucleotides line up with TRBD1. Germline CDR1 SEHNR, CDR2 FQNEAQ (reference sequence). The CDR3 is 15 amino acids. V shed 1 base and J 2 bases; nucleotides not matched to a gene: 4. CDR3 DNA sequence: TGTGCCAGCAGCTTAGGTACAGGGGTTAACACTGAAGCTTTCTTT. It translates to CASSLGTGVNTEAFF.

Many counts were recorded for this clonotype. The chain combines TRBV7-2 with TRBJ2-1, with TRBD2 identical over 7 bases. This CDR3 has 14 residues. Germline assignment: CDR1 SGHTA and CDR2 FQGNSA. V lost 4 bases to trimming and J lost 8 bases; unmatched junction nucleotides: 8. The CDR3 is CASSSRTRSDEQFF. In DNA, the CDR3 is TGTGCCAGCAGCTCCCGGACTAGGAGCGATGAGCAGTTCTTC.

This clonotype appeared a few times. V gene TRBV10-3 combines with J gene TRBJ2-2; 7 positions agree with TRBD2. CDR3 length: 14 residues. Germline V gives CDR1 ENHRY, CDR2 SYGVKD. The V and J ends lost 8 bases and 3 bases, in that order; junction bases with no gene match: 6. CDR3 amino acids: CAIGASGYTGELFF. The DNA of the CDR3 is TGTGCCATCGGAGCTAGCGGCTACACCGGGGAGCTGTTTTTT.

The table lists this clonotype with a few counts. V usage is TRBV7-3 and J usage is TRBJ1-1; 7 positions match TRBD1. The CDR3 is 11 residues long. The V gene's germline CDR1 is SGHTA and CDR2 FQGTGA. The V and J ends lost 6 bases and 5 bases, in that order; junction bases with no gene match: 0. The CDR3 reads CASRQGTEAFF. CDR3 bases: TGTGCCAGCAGACAGGGGACTGAAGCTTTCTTT.

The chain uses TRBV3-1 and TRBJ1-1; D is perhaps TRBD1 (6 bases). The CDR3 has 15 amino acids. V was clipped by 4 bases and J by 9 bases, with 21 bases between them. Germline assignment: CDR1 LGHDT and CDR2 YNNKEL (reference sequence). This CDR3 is CASSPGRTDSLKAFF. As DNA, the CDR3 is TGTGCCAGCAGCCCAGGCCGGACGGACAGTCTGAAAGCTTTCTTT.

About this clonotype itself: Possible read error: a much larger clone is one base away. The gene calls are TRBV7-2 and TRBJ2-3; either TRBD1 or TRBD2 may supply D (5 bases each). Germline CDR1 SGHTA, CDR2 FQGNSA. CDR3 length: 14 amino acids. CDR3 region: CASSFEAVTDTLYF. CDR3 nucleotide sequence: TGTGCCAGCAGCTTTGAAGCGGTGACAGATACGCTGTATTTT. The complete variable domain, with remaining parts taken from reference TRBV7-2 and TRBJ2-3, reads GAGVSQSPSNKVTEKGKDVELRCDPISGHTALYWYRQSLGQGLEFLIYFQGNSAPDKSGLPSDRFSAERTGGSVSTLTIQRTQQEDSAVYLCASSFEAVTDTLYFGPGTRLTVL.

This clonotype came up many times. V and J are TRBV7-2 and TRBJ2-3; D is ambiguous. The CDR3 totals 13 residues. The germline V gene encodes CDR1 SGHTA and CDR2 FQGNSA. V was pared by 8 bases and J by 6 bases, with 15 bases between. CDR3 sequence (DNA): TGTGCCAGCGCCGGAAGGGCCAGGGATACGCAGTATTTT. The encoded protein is CASAGRARDTQYF.

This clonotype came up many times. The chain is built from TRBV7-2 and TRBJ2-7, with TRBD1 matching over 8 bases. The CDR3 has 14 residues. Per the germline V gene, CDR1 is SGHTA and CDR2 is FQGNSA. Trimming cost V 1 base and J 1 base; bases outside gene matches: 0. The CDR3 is CASSLGDRSYEQYF. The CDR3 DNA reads TGTGCCAGCAGCTTAGGGGACAGGTCCTACGAGCAGTACTTC.

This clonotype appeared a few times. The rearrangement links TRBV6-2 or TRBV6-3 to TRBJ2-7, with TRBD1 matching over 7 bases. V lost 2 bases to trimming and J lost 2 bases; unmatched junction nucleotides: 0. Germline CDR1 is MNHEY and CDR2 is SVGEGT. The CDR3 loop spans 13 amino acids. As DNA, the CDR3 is TGTGCCAGCAGTTACCAGGGGGCCTACGAGCAGTACGTC. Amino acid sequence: CASSYQGAYEQYV.

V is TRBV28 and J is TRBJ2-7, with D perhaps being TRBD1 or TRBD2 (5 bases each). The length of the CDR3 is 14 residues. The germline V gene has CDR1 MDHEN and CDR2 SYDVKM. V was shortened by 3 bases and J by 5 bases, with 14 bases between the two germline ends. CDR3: CASSLPPGDHEQYF. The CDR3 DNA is TGTGCCAGCAGTTTGCCCCCCGGGGACCACGAGCAGTACTTC.

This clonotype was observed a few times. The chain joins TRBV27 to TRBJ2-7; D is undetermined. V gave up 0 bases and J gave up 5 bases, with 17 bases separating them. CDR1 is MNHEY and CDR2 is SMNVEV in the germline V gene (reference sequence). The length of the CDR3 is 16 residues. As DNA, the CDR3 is TGTGCCAGCAGTTTATCGGATAAGGGTAGGTTTGACGAGCAGTACTTC. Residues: CASSLSDKGRFDEQYF.

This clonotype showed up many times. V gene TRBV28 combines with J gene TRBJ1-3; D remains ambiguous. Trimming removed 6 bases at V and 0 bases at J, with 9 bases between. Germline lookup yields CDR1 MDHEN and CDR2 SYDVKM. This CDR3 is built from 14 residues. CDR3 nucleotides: TGTGCCAGCAGAGGACCGAACTCTGGAAACACCATATATTTT. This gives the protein CASRGPNSGNTIYF.

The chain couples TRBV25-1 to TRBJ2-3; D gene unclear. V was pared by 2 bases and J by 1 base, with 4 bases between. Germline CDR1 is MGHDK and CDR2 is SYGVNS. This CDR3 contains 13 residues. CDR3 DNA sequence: TGTGCCAGCAGTGAAGGTGGCACAGATACGCAGTATTTT. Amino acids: CASSEGGTDTQYF. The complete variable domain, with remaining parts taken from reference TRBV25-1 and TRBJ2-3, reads EADIYQTPRYLVIGTGKKITLECSQTMGHDKMYWYQQDPGMELHLIHYSYGVNSTEKGDLSSESTVSRIRTEHFPLTLESARPSHTSQYLCASSEGGTDTQYFGPGTRLTVL.

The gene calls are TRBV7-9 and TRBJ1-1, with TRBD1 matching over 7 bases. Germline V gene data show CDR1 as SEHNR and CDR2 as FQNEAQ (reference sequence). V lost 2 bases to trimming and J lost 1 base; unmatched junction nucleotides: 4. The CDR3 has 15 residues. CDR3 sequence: CASSLWTGWNTEAFF. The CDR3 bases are TGTGCCAGCAGCTTATGGACAGGTTGGAACACTGAAGCTTTCTTT.

CDR3 sequence reads: CSVGLAGATDTQYF. The CDR3 coding sequence is TGCAGCGTGGGGCTAGCGGGAGCTACAGATACGCAGTATTTT. The genes are TRBV29-1 and TRBJ2-3; the match to TRBD2 covers 10 bases. Trimming removed 6 bases from V and 3 bases from J; junction bases left unmatched: 6. Germline CDR1 is SQVTM and CDR2 is ANQGSEA. The CDR3 runs 14 residues.

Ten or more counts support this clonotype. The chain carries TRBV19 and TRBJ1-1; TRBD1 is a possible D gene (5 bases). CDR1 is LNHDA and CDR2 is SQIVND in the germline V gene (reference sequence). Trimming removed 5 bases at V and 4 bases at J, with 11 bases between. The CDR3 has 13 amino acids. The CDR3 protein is CASSRQSPTEAFF. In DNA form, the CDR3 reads TGTGCCAGTAGTCGACAGAGTCCCACTGAAGCTTTCTTT.

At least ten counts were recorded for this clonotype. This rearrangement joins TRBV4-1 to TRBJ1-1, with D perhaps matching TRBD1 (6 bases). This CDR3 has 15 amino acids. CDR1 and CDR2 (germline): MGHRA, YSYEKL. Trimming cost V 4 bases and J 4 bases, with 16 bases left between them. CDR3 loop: CASSPRGRGSTEAFF. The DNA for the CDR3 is TGCGCCAGCAGCCCCAGGGGACGGGGGAGCACTGAAGCTTTCTTT.

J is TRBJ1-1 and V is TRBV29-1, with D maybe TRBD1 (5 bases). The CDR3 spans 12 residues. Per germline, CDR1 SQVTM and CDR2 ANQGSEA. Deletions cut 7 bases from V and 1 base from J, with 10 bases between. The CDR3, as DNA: TGCAGCGCTGAGGGGCGGAACACTGAAGCTTTCTTT. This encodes CSAEGRNTEAFF.

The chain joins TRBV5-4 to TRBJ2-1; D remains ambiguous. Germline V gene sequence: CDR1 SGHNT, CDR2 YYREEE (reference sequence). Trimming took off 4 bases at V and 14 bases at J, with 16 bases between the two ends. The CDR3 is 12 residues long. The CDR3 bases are TGTGCCAGCAGCCCTCAGCTAGGGCTAGAGTTCTTC. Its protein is CASSPQLGLEFF.

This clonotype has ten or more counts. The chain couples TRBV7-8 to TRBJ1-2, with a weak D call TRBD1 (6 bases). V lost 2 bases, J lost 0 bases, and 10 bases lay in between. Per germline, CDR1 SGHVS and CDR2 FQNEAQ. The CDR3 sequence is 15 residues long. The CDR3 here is CASSLIQGSNYGYTF. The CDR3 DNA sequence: TGTGCCAGCAGCTTAATACAGGGATCTAACTATGGCTACACCTTC.

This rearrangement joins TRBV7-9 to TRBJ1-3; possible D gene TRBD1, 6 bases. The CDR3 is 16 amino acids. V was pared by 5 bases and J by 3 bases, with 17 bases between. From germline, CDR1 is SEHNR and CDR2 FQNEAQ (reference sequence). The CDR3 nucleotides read TGTGCCAGCAGCCTACTGGCAGGGGATGTTGGAAACACCATATATTTT. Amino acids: CASSLLAGDVGNTIYF.

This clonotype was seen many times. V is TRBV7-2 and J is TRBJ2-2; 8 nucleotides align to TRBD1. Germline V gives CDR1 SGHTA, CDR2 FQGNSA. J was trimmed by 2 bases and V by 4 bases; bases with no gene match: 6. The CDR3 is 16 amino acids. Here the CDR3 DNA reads TGTGCCAGCAGCTCGTGGACAGGGCTAAACACCGGGGAGCTGTTTTTT. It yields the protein CASSSWTGLNTGELFF.

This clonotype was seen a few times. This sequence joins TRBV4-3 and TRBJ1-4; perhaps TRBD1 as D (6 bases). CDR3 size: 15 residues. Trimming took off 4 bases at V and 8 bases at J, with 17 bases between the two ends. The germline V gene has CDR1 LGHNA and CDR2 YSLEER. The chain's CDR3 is CASSLKGGPQEKLFF. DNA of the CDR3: TGCGCCAGCAGCCTGAAAGGGGGTCCTCAGGAAAAACTGTTTTTT.

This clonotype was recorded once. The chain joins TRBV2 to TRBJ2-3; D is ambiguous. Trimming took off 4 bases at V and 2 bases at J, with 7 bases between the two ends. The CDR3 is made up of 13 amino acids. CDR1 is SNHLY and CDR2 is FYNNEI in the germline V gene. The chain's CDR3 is CASSAFDTDTQYF. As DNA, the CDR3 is TGTGCCAGCAGTGCCTTCGACACAGATACGCAGTATTTT.

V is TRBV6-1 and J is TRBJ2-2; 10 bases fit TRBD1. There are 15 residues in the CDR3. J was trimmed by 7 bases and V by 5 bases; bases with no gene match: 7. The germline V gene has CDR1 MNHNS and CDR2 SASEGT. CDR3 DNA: TGTGCCAGCAGTTGGGGACAGGGGTTCGTCGGGGAGCTGTTTTTT. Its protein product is CASSWGQGFVGELFF.

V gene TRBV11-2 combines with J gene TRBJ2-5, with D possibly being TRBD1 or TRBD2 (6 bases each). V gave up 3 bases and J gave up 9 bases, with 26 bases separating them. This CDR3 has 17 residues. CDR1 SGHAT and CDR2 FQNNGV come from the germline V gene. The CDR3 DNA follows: TGTGCCAGCAGCTTTAGGCCCAGGCATGGGGGGCGGGCGGCCCAGTACTTC. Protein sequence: CASSFRPRHGGRAAQYF. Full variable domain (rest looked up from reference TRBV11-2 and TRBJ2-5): EAGVAQSPRYKIIEKRQSVAFWCNPISGHATLYWYQQILGQGPKLLIQFQNNGVVDDSQLPKDRFSAERLKGVDSTLKIQPAKLEDSAVYLCASSFRPRHGGRAAQYFGPGTRLLVL.